This T cell receptor (beta chain) appears in the sequencing data of a study of shared clonotypes between healthy human individuals. About the research overall: Per-donor plates numbered three CD4 naive, three CD4 memory, two CD8 naive and one CD8 memory.

Data came from immunoSEQ multiplex PCR; TCRdb stores just in-frame clones and leaves some out. Among a few million clones listed, over 90% were seen once. As for this clone: Its target is not known.

Study results and caveats: Memory subsets had estimated richness that was generally smaller than that of naive subsets. The naive CD4 repertoires of several donors were compared, and roughly 5.1% of clonotypes were shared.

Trimming removed 1 base from V and 5 bases from J; junction bases left unmatched: 11. From germline, CDR1 is LNHDA and CDR2 SQIVND (reference sequence). The length of the CDR3 is 18 residues. The receptor comes from a man aged 18 to 30 in good health. Some clones in this sample may be carry-over from other donors' samples. The rearrangement uses TRBV19 and TRBJ1-5; 10 nucleotides match TRBD1. What was sequenced was naive CD4+ T cells from PBMCs. Indicated subset: CD45RA+ positively selected. DNA of the CDR3: TGTGCCAGTAGTATAGGGTTGGGACAGGGGATCCTCGATCAGCCCCAGCATTTT. Encoded protein: CASSIGLGQGILDQPQHF.